Below are 10 T cell receptor beta chains sequenced from a single sample in a study of T cells in localized non-small cell lung cancer. Using immunoSEQ multiplex PCR, the repertoire was profiled, and TCRdb retains in-frame clones only, with some absent. The table lists roughly 77,000 clones, more than 75% of them singletons. This specimen consisted of peripheral blood, obtained before any cancer treatment. These receptors all come from a woman aged 40-70 years with stage I squamous cell lung carcinoma.

This chain connects TRBV14 to TRBJ1-2; maybe TRBD1 (5 bases). V lost 0 bases and J lost 7, with 12 bases in between. This CDR3 is 14 amino acids long. The germline V gene encodes CDR1 SGHDN and CDR2 FVKESK. CDR3 protein: CASSQDPGRVGYTF. In DNA form, the CDR3 reads TGTGCCAGCAGCCAAGATCCGGGACGGGTTGGCTACACCTTC.

V usage is TRBV10-1 and J usage is TRBJ2-2; 9 nucleotides agree with TRBD1. V lost 4 bases, J lost 6 bases, and 6 bases stayed unmatched. Looked up from germline, CDR1 is WNHNN and CDR2 is SYGVQD (reference sequence). The CDR3 loop spans 15 amino acids. The CDR3 DNA reads TGCGCCAGCAGTGCAACAGGGGGCGAGGCCGGGGAGCTGTTTTTT. This codes for CASSATGGEAGELFF.

The chain has TRBV5-1 and TRBJ2-5; D gene unclear. CDR1 is SGHRS, CDR2 YFSETQ, per germline. The CDR3 runs 12 residues. V lost 0 bases to trimming and J lost 5 bases, with 5 bases between them. CDR3 nucleotide sequence: TGCGCCAGCAGCTTGGCCGGGGAGACCCAGTACTTC. Translation: CASSLAGETQYF. The full variable domain, rest sourced from reference TRBV5-1 and TRBJ2-5, is KAGVTQTPRYLIKTRGQQVTLSCSPISGHRSVSWYQQTPGQGLQFLFEYFSETQRNKGNFPGRFSGRQFSNSRSEMNVSTLELGDSALYLCASSLAGETQYFGPGTRLLVL.

The chain recombines TRBV4-1 with TRBJ1-1; D remains ambiguous. There are 11 residues in the CDR3. Germline CDR1 MGHRA, CDR2 YSYEKL. Trimming removed 3 bases at V and 3 bases at J, with 2 bases between. The CDR3 coding sequence is TGCGCCAGCAGCCAGCACACTGAAGCTTTCTTT. Amino acid sequence: CASSQHTEAFF.

This chain joins TRBV5-8 and TRBJ2-5; no clear D gene. Trimming took off 4 bases at V and 3 bases at J, with 16 bases between the two ends. Germline lookup yields CDR1 SGHTS and CDR2 YDEGEE. There are 15 residues in the CDR3. The CDR3 here is CASSRVMGKEETQYF. CDR3 bases: TGTGCCAGCAGCCGGGTTATGGGCAAGGAAGAGACCCAGTACTTC. Complete variable domain (other parts from reference TRBV5-8 and TRBJ2-5): EAGVTQSPTHLIKTRGQQATLRCSPISGHTSVYWYQQALGLGLQFLLWYDEGEERNRGNFPPRFSGRQFPNYSSELNVNALELEDSALYLCASSRVMGKEETQYFGPGTRLLVL.

This rearrangement joins TRBV9 to TRBJ1-1; possibly TRBD1 for D (6 bases). V was clipped by 1 base and J by 4 bases, with 8 bases between them. The CDR3 is 13 amino acids. Per the germline V gene, CDR1 is SGDLS and CDR2 is YYNGEE. CDR3 DNA sequence: TGTGCCAGCAGCGTACAGGGGAGCACTGAAGCTTTCTTT. The encoded protein is CASSVQGSTEAFF.

The chain links TRBV6-1 to TRBJ1-1, with unresolved D. The CDR3 spans 13 residues. V dropped 4 bases and J dropped 1 base, with 7 bases sitting between them. The germline CDR1 and CDR2 sequences are MNHNS and SASEGT. CDR3 amino acids: CASSGSGNTEAFF. In DNA, the CDR3 is TGTGCCAGCAGTGGATCCGGGAACACTGAAGCTTTCTTT.

This rearrangement joins TRBV18 to TRBJ1-1; maybe TRBD1 (5 bases). CDR3 length: 17 residues. V lost 2 bases, J lost 0 bases, and 16 bases lay in between. Looked up from germline, CDR1 is KGHSH and CDR2 is LQKENI. The CDR3 region is CASSPMGPTIVNTEAFF. The CDR3 coding sequence is TGTGCCAGCTCACCAATGGGACCGACGATAGTGAACACTGAAGCTTTCTTT.

The chain recombines TRBV6-4 with TRBJ1-1, with 10 bases lining up with TRBD1. Germline V lookup: CDR1 MRHNA, CDR2 SNTAGT. There are 15 residues in the CDR3. The J segment lost 7 bases and the V segment lost 4 bases, leaving 9 bases of the junction unmatched. The CDR3 DNA reads TGTGCCAGCAGTGTCGAGACAGGGGGCATCGGTGAAGCTTTCTTT. The encoded protein is CASSVETGGIGEAFF.

This chain connects TRBV19 to TRBJ1-1; D call uncertain. The germline CDR1 and CDR2 sequences are LNHDA and SQIVND (reference sequence). V dropped 9 bases and J dropped 1 base, with 15 bases sitting between them. The CDR3 runs 14 residues. The CDR3 protein is CASLWRAANTEAFF. CDR3 in DNA: TGTGCCAGCCTTTGGCGGGCAGCGAACACTGAAGCTTTCTTT.